The entry below gives a single T cell receptor beta chain sequence along with its context. What it binds is unknown. A read error may be the cause here, since a much bigger clone is one base away. The source of the sample is a study of T cell repertoires in cytomegalovirus infection. Study context: Public signatures in TCR beta pointed to CMV infection and matching HLA type.

MiXCR, applied by TCRdb to the reads, yields one record per CDR3 protein. The sample carries hundreds of thousands of distinct CDR3 sequences, approximately 30% recorded once. The CDR3 runs 14 residues. Study-level findings and limits: The ex vivo response was dominated by HLA-C-restricted CMV-specific TCR beta clonotypes.

This sample comprised cultured CD8+ T cells from PBMCs, obtained from culture after CMV antigen stimulation. This chain uses TRBV12-3 or TRBV12-4 with TRBJ2-1; D not certain. The source of this sequence is a human donor in good health (CMV status not recorded). Some clones in this sample may be carry-over from other donors' samples. The CDR3 DNA reads as TGTGCCAGCGGTTTTAGACCCCATAGGGATGAGCAGTTCTTC. Translating it yields CASGFRPHRDEQFF.